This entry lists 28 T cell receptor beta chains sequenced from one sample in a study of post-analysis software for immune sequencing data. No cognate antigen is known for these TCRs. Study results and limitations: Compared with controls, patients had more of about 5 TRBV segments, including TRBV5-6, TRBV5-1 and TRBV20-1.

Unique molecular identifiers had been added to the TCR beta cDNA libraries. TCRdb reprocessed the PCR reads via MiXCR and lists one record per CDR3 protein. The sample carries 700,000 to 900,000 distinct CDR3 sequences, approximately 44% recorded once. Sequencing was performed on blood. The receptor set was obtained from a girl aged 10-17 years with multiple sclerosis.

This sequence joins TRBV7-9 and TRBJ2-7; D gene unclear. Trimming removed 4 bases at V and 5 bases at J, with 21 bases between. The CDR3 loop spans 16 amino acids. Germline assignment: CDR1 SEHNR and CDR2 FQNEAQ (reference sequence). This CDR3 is CASSSVRSREGHEQYF. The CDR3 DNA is TGTGCCAGCAGCTCGGTACGGAGCCGAGAAGGCCACGAGCAGTACTTC. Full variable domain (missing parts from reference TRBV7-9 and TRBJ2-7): DTGVSQNPRHKITKRGQNVTFRCDPISEHNRLYWYRQTLGQGPEFLTYFQNEAQLEKSRLLSDRFSAERPKGSFSTLEIQRTEQGDSAMYLCASSSVRSREGHEQYFGPGTRLTVT.

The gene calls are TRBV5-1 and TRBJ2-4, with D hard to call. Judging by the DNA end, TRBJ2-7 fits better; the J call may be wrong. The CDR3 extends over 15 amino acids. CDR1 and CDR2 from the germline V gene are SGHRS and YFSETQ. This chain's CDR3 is CASSLNSRPTYEQYF. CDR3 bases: TGCGCCAGCAGCTTAAACTCCCGACCGACCTACGAGCAGTACTTC.

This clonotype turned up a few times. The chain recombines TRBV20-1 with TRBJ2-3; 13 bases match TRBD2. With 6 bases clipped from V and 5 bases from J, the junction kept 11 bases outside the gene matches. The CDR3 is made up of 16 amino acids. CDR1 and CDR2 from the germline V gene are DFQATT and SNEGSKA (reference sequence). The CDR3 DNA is TGCAGTGCACCCCACGGACTAGCGGGAGAGCTAGATACGCAGTATTTT. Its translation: CSAPHGLAGELDTQYF.

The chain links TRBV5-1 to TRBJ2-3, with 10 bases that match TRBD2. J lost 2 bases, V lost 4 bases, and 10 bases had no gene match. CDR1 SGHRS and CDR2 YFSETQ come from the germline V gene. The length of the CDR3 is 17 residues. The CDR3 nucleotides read TGCGCCAGCAGCGCAAGACTAGCGGGCGTTCCCACAGATACGCAGTATTTT. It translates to CASSARLAGVPTDTQYF.

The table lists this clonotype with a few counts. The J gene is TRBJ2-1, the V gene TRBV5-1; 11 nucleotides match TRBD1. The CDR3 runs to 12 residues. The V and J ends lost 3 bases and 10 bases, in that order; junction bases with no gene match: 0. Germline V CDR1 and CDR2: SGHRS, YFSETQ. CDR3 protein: CASSWDRGEQFF. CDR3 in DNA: TGCGCCAGCAGCTGGGACAGGGGGGAGCAGTTCTTC.

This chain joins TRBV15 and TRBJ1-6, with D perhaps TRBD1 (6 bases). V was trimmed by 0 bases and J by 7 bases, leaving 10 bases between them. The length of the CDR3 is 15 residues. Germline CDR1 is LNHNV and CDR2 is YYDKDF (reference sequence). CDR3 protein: CATSRDRGWNSPLHF. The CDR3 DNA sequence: TGTGCCACCAGCAGAGATAGGGGGTGGAATTCACCCCTCCACTTT.

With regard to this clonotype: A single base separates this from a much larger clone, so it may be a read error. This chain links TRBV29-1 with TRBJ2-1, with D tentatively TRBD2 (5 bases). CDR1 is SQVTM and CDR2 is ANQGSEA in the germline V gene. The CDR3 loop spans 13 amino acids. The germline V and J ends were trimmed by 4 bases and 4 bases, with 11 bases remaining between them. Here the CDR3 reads CSVGRGGYNEQFF. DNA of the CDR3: TGCAGCGTTGGTCGAGGAGGTTACAATGAGCAGTTCTTC.

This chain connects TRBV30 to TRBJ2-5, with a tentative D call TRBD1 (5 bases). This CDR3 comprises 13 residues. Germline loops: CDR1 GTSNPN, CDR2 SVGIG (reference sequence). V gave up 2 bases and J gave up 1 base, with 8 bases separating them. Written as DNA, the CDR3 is TGTGCCTGGAGTAAACAGGTCCAAGAGACCCAGTACTTC. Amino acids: CAWSKQVQETQYF.

Here the CDR3 reads CAISEFGGGRGEQYF. Here the CDR3 DNA reads TGTGCCATCAGTGAGTTCGGGGGAGGAAGAGGCGAGCAGTACTTC. This chain links TRBV10-3 with TRBJ2-4; perhaps TRBD2 as D (6 bases). The end of the DNA aligns better with TRBJ2-7, so the J call may be wrong. This CDR3 contains 15 residues. CDR1 is ENHRY, CDR2 SYGVKD, per germline.

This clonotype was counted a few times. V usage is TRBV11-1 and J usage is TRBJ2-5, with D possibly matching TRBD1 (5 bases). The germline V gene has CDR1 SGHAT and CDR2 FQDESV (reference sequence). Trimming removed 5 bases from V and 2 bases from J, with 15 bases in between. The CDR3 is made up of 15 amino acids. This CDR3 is CASSLQQGSQETQYF. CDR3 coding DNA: TGTGCCAGCAGCCTCCAGCAGGGCTCTCAAGAGACCCAGTACTTC.

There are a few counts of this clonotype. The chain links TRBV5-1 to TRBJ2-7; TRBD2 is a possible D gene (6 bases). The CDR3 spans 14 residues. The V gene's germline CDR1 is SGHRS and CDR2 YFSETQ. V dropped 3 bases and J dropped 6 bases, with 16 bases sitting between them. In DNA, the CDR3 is TGCGCCAGCAGCTCAGACGGGAGTAGTAGCGAGCAGTACTTC. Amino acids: CASSSDGSSSEQYF.

The CDR3 spells CAWTGGSPGYTF. In nucleotides, the CDR3 is TGTGCCTGGACGGGGGGGTCGCCTGGCTACACCTTC. V and J are TRBV30 and TRBJ1-2, with D possibly matching TRBD1 (5 bases). The CDR3 is 12 amino acids. Trimming took off 4 bases at V and 7 bases at J, with 13 bases between the two ends. Germline V lookup: CDR1 GTSNPN, CDR2 SVGIG (reference sequence).

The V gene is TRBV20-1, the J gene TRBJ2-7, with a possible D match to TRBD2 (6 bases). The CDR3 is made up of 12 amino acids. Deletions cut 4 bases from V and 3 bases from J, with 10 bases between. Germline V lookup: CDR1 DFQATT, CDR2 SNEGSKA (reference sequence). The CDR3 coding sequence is TGCAGTGCTAATGTGGGGGGCTACGAGCAGTACTTC. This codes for CSANVGGYEQYF.

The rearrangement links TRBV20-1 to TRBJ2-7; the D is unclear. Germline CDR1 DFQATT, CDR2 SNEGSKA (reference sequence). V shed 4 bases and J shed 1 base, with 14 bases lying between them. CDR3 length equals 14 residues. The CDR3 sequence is CSAIPAWGSYEQYF. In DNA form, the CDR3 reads TGCAGTGCTATCCCTGCGTGGGGATCCTACGAGCAGTACTTC.

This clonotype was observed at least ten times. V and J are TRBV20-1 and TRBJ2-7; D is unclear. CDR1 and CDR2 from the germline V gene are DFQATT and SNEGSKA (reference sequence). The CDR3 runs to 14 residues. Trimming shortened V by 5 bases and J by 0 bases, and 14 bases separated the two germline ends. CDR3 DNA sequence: TGCAGTGCTTACCCGGACGGTAGCTCCTACGAGCAGTACTTC. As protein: CSAYPDGSSYEQYF.

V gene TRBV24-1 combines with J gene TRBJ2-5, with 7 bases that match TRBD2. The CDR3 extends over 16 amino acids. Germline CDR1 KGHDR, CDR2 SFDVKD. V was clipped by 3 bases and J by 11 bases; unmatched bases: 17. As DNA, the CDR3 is TGTGCCACCAGTGATACTGGACTAGGCCACGCCTTTGAGCAGTACTTC. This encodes CATSDTGLGHAFEQYF.

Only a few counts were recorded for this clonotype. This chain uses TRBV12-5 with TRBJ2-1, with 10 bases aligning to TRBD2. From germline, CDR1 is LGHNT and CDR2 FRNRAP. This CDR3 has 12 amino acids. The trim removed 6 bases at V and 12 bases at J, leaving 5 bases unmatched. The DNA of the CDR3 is TGTGCTAGTGGCGTCAGCGGGAGGGCGCAGTTCTTC. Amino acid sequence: CASGVSGRAQFF.

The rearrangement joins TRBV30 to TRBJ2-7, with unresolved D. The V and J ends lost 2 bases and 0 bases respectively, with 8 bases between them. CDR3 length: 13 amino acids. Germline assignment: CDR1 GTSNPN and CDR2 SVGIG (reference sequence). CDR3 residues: CAWSRRGSYEQYF. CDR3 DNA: TGTGCCTGGAGTAGGCGCGGCTCCTACGAGCAGTACTTC. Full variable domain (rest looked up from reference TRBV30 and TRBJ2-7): SQTIHQWPATLVQPVGSPLSLECTVEGTSNPNLYWYRQAAGRGLQLLFYSVGIGQISSEVPQNLSASRPQDRQFILSSKKLLLSDSGFYLCAWSRRGSYEQYFGPGTRLTVT.

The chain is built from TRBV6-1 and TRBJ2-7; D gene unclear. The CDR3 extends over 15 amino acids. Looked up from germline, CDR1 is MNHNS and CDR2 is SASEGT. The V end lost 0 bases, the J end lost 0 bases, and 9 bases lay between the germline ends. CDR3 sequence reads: CASSEALRSSYEQYF. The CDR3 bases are TGTGCCAGCAGTGAAGCGTTAAGGAGCTCCTACGAGCAGTACTTC.

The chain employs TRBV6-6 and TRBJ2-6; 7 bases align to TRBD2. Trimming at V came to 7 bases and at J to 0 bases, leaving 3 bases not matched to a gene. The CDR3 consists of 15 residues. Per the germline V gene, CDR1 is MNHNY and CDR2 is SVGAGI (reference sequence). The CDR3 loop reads CASNGEGSGANVLTF. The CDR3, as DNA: TGTGCCAGCAACGGGGAGGGCTCTGGGGCCAACGTCCTGACTTTC.

Here the CDR3 reads CASSFTGKQETQYF. The CDR3 DNA sequence: TGTGCCAGCAGCTTTACAGGGAAGCAAGAGACCCAGTACTTC. The V call is TRBV7-9, the J call TRBJ2-5; D is perhaps TRBD1 (6 bases). CDR1 and CDR2 (germline): SEHNR, FQNEAQ (reference sequence). Trimming took 3 bases from V and 2 from J, leaving 10 bases between them. The CDR3 runs 14 residues.

This chain's CDR3 is CASSLEPEDNYGYTF. CDR3 sequence (DNA): TGTGCCAGCAGCTTGGAACCCGAGGATAACTATGGCTACACCTTC. V gene TRBV5-4 combines with J gene TRBJ1-2; D unresolved. CDR3 length equals 15 residues. CDR1 is SGHNT and CDR2 is YYREEE in the germline V gene (reference sequence). Trimming shortened V by 0 bases and J by 1 base, and 10 bases separated the two germline ends.

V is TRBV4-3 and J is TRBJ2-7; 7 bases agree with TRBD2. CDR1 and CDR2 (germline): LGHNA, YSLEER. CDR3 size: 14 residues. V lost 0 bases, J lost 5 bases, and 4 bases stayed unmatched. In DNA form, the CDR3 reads TGCGCCAGCAGCCAAGATCGGGGGGTCCACGAGCAGTACTTC. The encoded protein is CASSQDRGVHEQYF.

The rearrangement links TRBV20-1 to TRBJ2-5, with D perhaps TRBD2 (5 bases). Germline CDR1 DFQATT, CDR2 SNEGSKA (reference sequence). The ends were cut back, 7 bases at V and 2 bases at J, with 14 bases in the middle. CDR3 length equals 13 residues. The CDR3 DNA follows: TGCAGTGGAATGATCCCGGGACAAGAGACCCAGTACTTC. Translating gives CSGMIPGQETQYF.

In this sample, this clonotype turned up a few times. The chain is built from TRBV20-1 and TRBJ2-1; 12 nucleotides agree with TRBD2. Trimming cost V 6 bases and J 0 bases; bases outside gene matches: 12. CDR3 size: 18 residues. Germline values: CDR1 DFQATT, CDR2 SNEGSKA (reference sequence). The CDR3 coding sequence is TGCAGTGCCATCCGGACTAGCGGGGCCACCTACTCCTACAATGAGCAGTTCTTC. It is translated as CSAIRTSGATYSYNEQFF.

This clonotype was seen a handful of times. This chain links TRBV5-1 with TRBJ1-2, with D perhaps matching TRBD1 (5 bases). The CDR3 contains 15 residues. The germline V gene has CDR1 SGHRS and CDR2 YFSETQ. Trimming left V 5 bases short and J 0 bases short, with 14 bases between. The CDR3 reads CASRPTGGTNYGYTF. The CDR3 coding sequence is TGCGCCAGCAGACCAACTGGGGGGACTAACTATGGCTACACCTTC.

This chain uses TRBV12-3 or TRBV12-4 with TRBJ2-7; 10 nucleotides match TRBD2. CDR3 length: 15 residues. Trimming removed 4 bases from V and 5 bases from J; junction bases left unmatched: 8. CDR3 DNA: TGTGCCAGCAGTTCCCCGGGACTAGCGAAGAACGAGCAGTACTTC. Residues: CASSSPGLAKNEQYF.

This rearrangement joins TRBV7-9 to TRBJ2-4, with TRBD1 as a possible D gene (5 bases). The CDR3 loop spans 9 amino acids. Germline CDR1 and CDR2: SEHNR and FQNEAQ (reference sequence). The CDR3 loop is CALGQGRYF. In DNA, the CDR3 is TGTGCGCTGGGGCAGGGTCGGTACTTC.